The 29 T cell receptor beta chains below all came from one sample that was sequenced in a study of T-cell memory formation after mild COVID-19. A single record per CDR3 protein comes from TCRdb applying MiXCR to the 5' RACE reads. The repertoire holds approximately 300,000 distinct CDR3 sequences, with around a sixth as singletons. Sequencing was performed on PBMCs or a T cell subset sorted from them (not recorded which). The receptors stem from a man aged 18-30 years who had mild COVID-19 (a few samples of this study predate the infection). Cell type and time point are not known.

In its sample, this clonotype was seen many times. The chain combines TRBV5-6 with TRBJ1-5; no clear D gene. The CDR3 is made up of 12 amino acids. V lost 0 bases, J lost 5 bases, and 3 bases lay in between. CDR1 and CDR2 from the germline V gene are SGHDT and YYEEEE. The CDR3 sequence: CASSLGYQPQHF. The CDR3 bases are TGTGCCAGCAGCTTGGGTTATCAGCCCCAGCATTTT.

This clonotype has just a few counts. This sequence joins TRBV5-1 and TRBJ2-5; D may be TRBD2 (6 bases). Germline CDR1 reads SGHRS; CDR2 reads YFSETQ. The CDR3 totals 14 residues. V shed 0 bases and J shed 5 bases, with 11 bases lying between them. The CDR3 region is CASSLASGVETQYF. The CDR3 bases are TGCGCCAGCAGCTTGGCGTCGGGGGTGGAGACCCAGTACTTC. The full variable domain, in which reference TRBV5-1 and TRBJ2-5 provide the parts outside the CDR3, is KAGVTQTPRYLIKTRGQQVTLSCSPISGHRSVSWYQQTPGQGLQFLFEYFSETQRNKGNFPGRFSGRQFSNSRSEMNVSTLELGDSALYLCASSLASGVETQYFGPGTRLLVL.

This clonotype was observed a handful of times. The CDR3 DNA reads as TGTGCCAGCAGTTTAGAGGTGTGGAGCGGGGCAGATACGCAGTATTTT. Amino acid sequence: CASSLEVWSGADTQYF. The chain couples TRBV12-3 or TRBV12-4 to TRBJ2-3; 7 nucleotides match TRBD2. V lost 1 base, J lost 4 bases, and 8 bases stayed unmatched. There are 16 residues in the CDR3.

This clonotype was seen more than once but under ten times. CDR3 in amino acids: CASSSGMGPSPSYEQYF. The CDR3 DNA sequence: TGTGCCAGCAGCTCGGGGATGGGCCCATCTCCTAGCTACGAGCAGTACTTC. This rearrangement joins TRBV11-2 to TRBJ2-7; maybe TRBD2 (5 bases). CDR3 size: 17 residues. Trimming removed 4 bases at V and 3 bases at J, with 22 bases between. Germline V gene sequence: CDR1 SGHAT, CDR2 FQNNGV.

The chain joins TRBV3-1 to TRBJ2-7; D might be TRBD2 (5 bases). The V and J ends lost 4 bases and 5 bases respectively, with 12 bases between them. The CDR3 contains 13 residues. CDR1 is LGHDT, CDR2 YNNKEL, per germline (reference sequence). The DNA for the CDR3 is TGTGCCAGCAGCCCCTACGGGGTACACGAGCAGTACTTC. Translation gives CASSPYGVHEQYF.

The rearrangement links TRBV5-1 to TRBJ2-5, with TRBD2 matching 13 bases. There are 16 residues in the CDR3. The V and J ends lost 0 bases and 2 bases, in that order; junction bases with no gene match: 1. The V gene's germline CDR1 is SGHRS and CDR2 YFSETQ. The CDR3 nucleotides read TGCGCCAGCAGCTTGGAGGGACTAGCGGGGCAAGAGACCCAGTACTTC. The encoded protein is CASSLEGLAGQETQYF.

This chain joins TRBV19 and TRBJ2-1, with 10 bases matching TRBD1. J gave up 8 bases and V 5 bases, and 15 bases lay outside the gene matches. Germline-derived CDR1 and CDR2 are LNHDA and SQIVND (reference sequence). The CDR3 is 17 amino acids. CDR3 in amino acids: CASSRQSGTGVDYEQFF. Written as DNA, the CDR3 is TGTGCCAGTAGTCGTCAGTCCGGGACAGGGGTTGATTATGAGCAGTTCTTC.

The V and J genes are TRBV29-1 and TRBJ1-1, with a weak D call TRBD1 (5 bases). V gave up 6 bases and J gave up 4 bases, with 21 bases separating them. Germline V gives CDR1 SQVTM, CDR2 ANQGSEA. The CDR3 is made up of 15 amino acids. The CDR3 reads CSVLVLGGMGTEAFF. Here the CDR3 DNA reads TGCAGCGTGTTGGTTCTGGGGGGGATGGGCACTGAAGCTTTCTTT.

The chain combines TRBV3-1 with TRBJ2-7; D not resolved. V was pared by 1 base and J by 2 bases, with 9 bases between. The CDR3 sequence is 14 residues long. CDR1 is LGHDT and CDR2 is YNNKEL in the germline V gene (reference sequence). CDR3 sequence: CASSQGNSPYEQYF. For the CDR3, the DNA is TGTGCCAGCAGCCAAGGCAATTCTCCCTACGAGCAGTACTTC.

This chain links TRBV7-9 with TRBJ2-3; D is unclear. In germline, CDR1 is SEHNR, CDR2 FQNEAQ (reference sequence). The CDR3 is 14 residues long. Trimming shortened V by 11 bases and J by 2 bases, and 17 bases separated the two germline ends. The CDR3, as DNA: TGTGCCCTCCGGCGCCCCACAAACACAGATACGCAGTATTTT. It translates to CALRRPTNTDTQYF.

This clonotype showed up many times. The genes are TRBV20-1 and TRBJ1-1, with D perhaps TRBD1 (5 bases). Per the germline V gene, CDR1 is DFQATT and CDR2 is SNEGSKA (reference sequence). This CDR3 spans 14 amino acids. V lost 7 bases to trimming and J lost 5 bases, with 20 bases between them. The CDR3 nucleotides read TGCAGTGGCAGGGACGGCGGCCAATGGACTGAAGCTTTCTTT. Protein product: CSGRDGGQWTEAFF.

The sample holds a few counts of this clonotype. V usage is TRBV4-3 and J usage is TRBJ2-1, with D possibly matching TRBD2 (6 bases). This CDR3 is built from 17 residues. V shed 0 bases and J shed 4 bases, with 16 bases lying between them. Germline V gene lookup returns CDR1 LGHNA and CDR2 YSLEER. This CDR3 is CASSQDTRTTFYNEQFF. CDR3 DNA: TGCGCCAGCAGCCAAGATACTAGGACTACGTTTTACAATGAGCAGTTCTTC.

The CDR3 spells CASRGGGSRNSPLHF. The CDR3 nucleotides read TGTGCCAGCAGGGGGGGTGGGAGCCGAAATTCACCCCTCCACTTT. The J gene is TRBJ1-6, the V gene TRBV11-2, with D tentatively TRBD1 (5 bases). V lost 6 bases and J lost 7, with 16 bases in between. Germline lookup yields CDR1 SGHAT and CDR2 FQNNGV. The CDR3 consists of 15 residues.

This clonotype was seen at least ten times. The chain carries TRBV5-1 and TRBJ1-2; tentatively, D is TRBD1 (5 bases). The CDR3 totals 15 residues. Trimming cost V 4 bases and J 8 bases, with 21 bases left between them. In germline, CDR1 is SGHRS, CDR2 YFSETQ. The CDR3 bases are TGCGCCAGCAGCAAGGACCAGGGATACCGCCGGGGCTACACCTTC. It codes for CASSKDQGYRRGYTF.

The chain is built from TRBV6-1 and TRBJ2-7, with TRBD2 matching over 9 bases. The trim removed 7 bases at V and 2 bases at J, leaving 9 bases unmatched. The CDR3 is 15 residues long. Germline assignment: CDR1 MNHNS and CDR2 SASEGT. In nucleotides, the CDR3 is TGTGCCAGCAACTCCGGGGCTAGCGGGGCCTACGAGCAGTACGTC. It yields the protein CASNSGASGAYEQYV.

The chain links TRBV5-1 to TRBJ2-2; the D gene is possibly TRBD2 (6 bases). Deletions cut 0 bases from V and 3 bases from J, with 12 bases between. The CDR3 extends over 16 amino acids. Germline V lookup: CDR1 SGHRS, CDR2 YFSETQ. The CDR3 reads CASSLAPTGDTGELFF. The CDR3, as DNA: TGCGCCAGCAGCTTGGCCCCCACGGGGGACACCGGGGAGCTGTTTTTT.

This clonotype was seen a few times. Written as DNA, the CDR3 is TGTGCCAGCAGCGCCGGCACAGGGGCTGGGGCCAACGTCCTGACTTTC. Its translation is CASSAGTGAGANVLTF. The gene calls are TRBV7-2 and TRBJ2-6; 7 nucleotides match TRBD1. With V trimmed by 5 bases and J by 2 bases, 6 bases remained unmatched. Germline-derived CDR1 and CDR2 are SGHTA and FQGNSA. The CDR3 has 16 amino acids. Variable domain in full (rest from reference TRBV7-2 and TRBJ2-6): GAGVSQSPSNKVTEKGKDVELRCDPISGHTALYWYRQSLGQGLEFLIYFQGNSAPDKSGLPSDRFSAERTGGSVSTLTIQRTQQEDSAVYLCASSAGTGAGANVLTFGAGSRLTVL.

J is TRBJ2-1 and V is TRBV5-1; 8 bases match TRBD1. The germline V gene has CDR1 SGHRS and CDR2 YFSETQ. CDR3 length equals 17 residues. Trimming cost V 0 bases and J 8 bases; bases outside gene matches: 13. The CDR3 bases are TGCGCCAGCAGCTTGGCCTTATACGGGACAGGTAGACATGAGCAGTTCTTC. Translation gives CASSLALYGTGRHEQFF.

The chain joins TRBV7-2 to TRBJ1-5, with 7 bases lining up with TRBD1. V shed 6 bases, J shed 4 bases, and the junction held 6 bases outside the gene matches. The CDR3 runs 14 residues. Germline V gives CDR1 SGHTA, CDR2 FQGNSA. CDR3 coding DNA: TGTGCCAGCAGGCCAGGGGGTGGGAATCAGCCCCAGCATTTT. Protein: CASRPGGGNQPQHF.

The chain employs TRBV25-1 and TRBJ2-7; 7 bases map to TRBD1. Germline CDR1 and CDR2: MGHDK and SYGVNS. J gave up 5 bases and V 0 bases, and 4 bases lay outside the gene matches. The CDR3 extends over 14 amino acids. CDR3 loop: CASSEYDRVDEQYF. The DNA of the CDR3 is TGTGCCAGCAGTGAATATGACAGGGTGGACGAGCAGTACTTC.

The rearrangement uses TRBV28 and TRBJ1-5; TRBD1 might be the D (5 bases). CDR1 is MDHEN, CDR2 SYDVKM, per germline. This CDR3 has 16 amino acids. Trimming stripped 4 bases from V and 2 bases from J, with 15 bases between. Here the CDR3 reads CASSYGRRGGNQPQHF. CDR3 in DNA: TGTGCCAGCAGTTACGGACGGAGGGGAGGCAATCAGCCCCAGCATTTT.

This sequence joins TRBV10-3 and TRBJ2-1; D is uncertain. The V end lost 0 bases, the J end lost 5 bases, and 11 bases lay between the germline ends. Germline CDR1 is ENHRY and CDR2 is SYGVKD. The CDR3 contains 15 residues. CDR3 region: CAISESLLADNEQFF. The CDR3, as DNA: TGTGCCATCAGTGAGTCGTTACTGGCTGACAATGAGCAGTTCTTC.

There are a few counts of this clonotype. CDR3 DNA sequence: TGTGCCAGCAGCGCAGGACTAGCGGTTAAAGAGACCCAGTACTTC. This codes for CASSAGLAVKETQYF. The V and J genes are TRBV7-3 and TRBJ2-5; 10 bases line up with TRBD2. CDR3 length equals 15 residues. Germline CDR1 reads SGHTA; CDR2 reads FQGTGA. The ends lost 5 bases at V and 3 bases at J; junction bases unmatched: 6.

The chain recombines TRBV6-2 or TRBV6-3 with TRBJ2-1; D is uncertain. The CDR3 has 12 residues. Germline V gives CDR1 MNHEY, CDR2 SVGEGT. The V end was cut by 2 bases, the J end by 15 bases, with 14 bases between. The CDR3 region is CASSYEGAGWFF. The DNA of the CDR3 is TGTGCCAGCAGTTACGAAGGAGCCGGGTGGTTCTTC.

This clonotype was counted only a few times. The chain has TRBV20-1 and TRBJ2-5; D possibly corresponds to TRBD1 (5 bases). This CDR3 has 14 amino acids. Trimming pared 8 bases from V and 1 base from J, leaving 17 bases between. CDR1 DFQATT and CDR2 SNEGSKA come from the germline V gene (reference sequence). CDR3 loop: CSSPRSGIQETQYF. The CDR3 DNA is TGCAGTTCCCCTAGGTCAGGGATCCAAGAGACCCAGTACTTC.

This clonotype has just a few counts. The chain links TRBV4-1 to TRBJ1-5; no clear D. This CDR3 has 14 amino acids. The V end was cut by 0 bases, the J end by 5 bases, with 8 bases between. Germline V gives CDR1 MGHRA, CDR2 YSYEKL. The CDR3 loop reads CASSQDRRYQPQHF. The CDR3 bases are TGCGCCAGCAGCCAAGATAGGCGTTATCAGCCCCAGCATTTT.

This clonotype was seen a handful of times. The chain couples TRBV28 to TRBJ1-1; TRBD1 is a possible D gene (5 bases). From germline, CDR1 is MDHEN and CDR2 SYDVKM. The CDR3 length is 13 residues. V lost 7 bases to trimming and J lost 4 bases, with 13 bases between them. As DNA, the CDR3 is TGTGCCAGCACCCAAGGGGTGACCACTGAAGCTTTCTTT. Translated, it gives CASTQGVTTEAFF.

The chain carries TRBV12-3 or TRBV12-4 and TRBJ1-6; 8 bases line up with TRBD1. The V and J ends lost 5 bases and 10 bases, in that order; junction bases with no gene match: 16. This CDR3 spans 17 amino acids. The DNA of the CDR3 is TGTGCCAGCAGTCGAACCACCCGACAGGGGAGAGGCTCACCCCTCCACTTT. Encoded protein: CASSRTTRQGRGSPLHF.

CDR3 loop: CSAVSGGFYNEQFF. As DNA, the CDR3 is TGCAGTGCTGTTAGCGGGGGGTTCTACAATGAGCAGTTCTTC. This sequence joins TRBV20-1 and TRBJ2-1; 10 positions agree with TRBD2. Germline V CDR1 and CDR2: DFQATT, SNEGSKA (reference sequence). After removal of 5 bases from V and 3 bases from J, the junction contained 4 bases not matched to a gene. The CDR3 contains 14 residues.